This TCR beta chain stems from a study of CD8+ T cells in alopecia areata. RNA extraction was followed by reverse transcription into cDNA, which acted as the sequencing template. Generated by immunoSEQ multiplex PCR, the TCRdb table keeps only in-frame clones and is missing some. The profile covers under 250,000 clones, with roughly three fifths appearing a single time and about 5.3% taken by the ten largest. The study's findings and limits: Relative to normal scalp, lesional scalp, especially alopecia totalis/universalis, showed higher clonality.

A note on this clone: Its specificity is not known.

The sequence derives from a human donor in good health. Material for sequencing was CD8+ T cells sorted from blood.

The CDR3 DNA reads as TGTGCCAGCAGCTCAGGCAATCAGCCCCAGCATTTT. It yields the protein CASSSGNQPQHF. The chain couples TRBV7-2 to TRBJ1-5; D uncertain. The CDR3 loop spans 12 amino acids. Trimming removed 4 bases at V and 2 bases at J, with 3 bases between. The germline V gene encodes CDR1 SGHTA and CDR2 FQGNSA.